This T cell receptor beta chain comes out of a study of T cells in localized non-small cell lung cancer. Note on this clone: Its antigen is unknown.

Findings and caveats of the study: One tumor region alone was sequenced, and heterogeneity therefore remains possible. Adjacent lung was found to contain a median roughly 60 of the top 100 tumor clones.

V was pared by 6 bases and J by 0 bases, with 9 bases between. Per the germline V gene, CDR1 is MNHEY and CDR2 is SMNVEV (reference sequence). This CDR3 contains 14 residues. Assay used: immunoSEQ multiplex PCR; TCRdb lists only in-frame clones, some missing. The sample records 35,000 to 50,000 clones, around nine tenths being singletons. This rearrangement joins TRBV27 to TRBJ1-5, with D tentatively TRBD1 (5 bases). This TCR came from a woman aged 40 to 75 with stage II lung adenocarcinoma. Sequencing used PBMCs, obtained before any cancer treatment. Here the CDR3 reads CASSRQFSNQPQHF. The DNA for the CDR3 is TGTGCCAGCAGCCGACAGTTTAGCAATCAGCCCCAGCATTTT.